The T cell receptor (beta chain) described here comes from a study of T cells after yellow fever vaccination. Germline V gives CDR1 GTSNPN, CDR2 SVGIG (reference sequence). CDR3 length: 13 amino acids. Trimming stripped 0 bases from V and 4 bases from J, with 9 bases between. TCRdb recomputed calls from the 5' RACE reads with MiXCR, one row per CDR3 protein. The repertoire includes about 320,000 distinct CDR3 sequences, about 10% of them detected once, and less than 3.5% sits in the top ten. The rearrangement links TRBV30 to TRBJ1-1; D might be TRBD1 (5 bases). The sequence came from a man between 18 and 29 years old who received the YFV17D yellow fever vaccine. The specimen was CD4+ T cells sorted from PBMCs, collected 45 days after the yellow fever booster vaccination. The CDR3: CAWSVAGGTEAFF. CDR3 DNA: TGTGCCTGGAGTGTAGCTGGGGGCACTGAAGCTTTCTTT.